What follows are 16 T cell receptor beta chains derived from one specimen sequenced in a study of T cells in Graves' hyperthyroidism and ophthalmopathy. Amplification yielded TCR beta CDR3 regions, with RNA transcripts as the source. A set of HTBI primers served as the primers for a first-round RT-PCR of the TCR CDR3. TCRdb reprocessed the multiplex PCR reads with MiXCR, giving one entry per CDR3 protein. The table includes about 840,000 distinct CDR3 sequences, 35% to 40% detected once. Material: blood. These receptors were collected from a man between 18 and 35 years old with Graves' hyperthyroidism.

Notes on this clonotype: Mismatch with germline at one junction end may stem from a read error. This chain uses TRBV7-6 with TRBJ2-7; TRBD2 aligns across 13 bases. The CDR3 totals 17 residues. Germline CDR1 is SGHVS and CDR2 is FNYEAQ. Here the CDR3 DNA reads TGTGCCAGCAGCTGGGGACTAGCGGGACCTTATATCTACGGGCAGTACTTC. This translates into CASSWGLAGPYIYGQYF.

This chain connects TRBV6-1 to TRBJ2-2; the D is unclear. This CDR3 has 14 residues. V was trimmed by 5 bases and J by 5 bases, leaving 12 bases between them. From germline, CDR1 is MNHNS and CDR2 SASEGT. The CDR3, as DNA: TGTGCCAGCAGTAGGTGGGAAGAGACCGGGGAGCTGTTTTTT. Translated: CASSRWEETGELFF.

The chain couples TRBV7-9 to TRBJ1-2, with D possibly being TRBD1 (6 bases). CDR1 and CDR2 from the germline V gene are SEHNR and FQNEAQ (reference sequence). V was pared by 5 bases and J by 7 bases, with 17 bases between. This CDR3 is built from 14 residues. CDR3 protein: CASSSAQGPFGYTF. The CDR3 region has the DNA TGTGCCAGCAGCAGTGCACAGGGACCGTTTGGCTACACCTTC.

The V gene is TRBV7-2, the J gene TRBJ1-3; D remains unclear. The V end was cut by 6 bases, the J end by 4 bases, with 25 bases between. Looked up from germline, CDR1 is SGHTA and CDR2 is FQGNSA. The CDR3 sequence is 18 residues long. DNA of the CDR3: TGTGCCAGCAGTTCTACATGGACCGAAAGAGGGTCCGGAAACACCATATATTTT. It yields the protein CASSSTWTERGSGNTIYF.

V is TRBV11-2 and J is TRBJ2-7, with D perhaps TRBD2 (7 bases). CDR1 is SGHAT, CDR2 FQNNGV, per germline. The CDR3 is 15 amino acids. Trimming took off 3 bases at V and 3 bases at J, with 15 bases between the two ends. The CDR3 bases are TGTGCCAGCAGCTTGGGGGGGGCTCGCAGCTACGAGCAGTACTTC. It translates to CASSLGGARSYEQYF.

The J gene is TRBJ1-5, the V gene TRBV10-3, with TRBD1 identical over 8 bases. This CDR3 is 14 amino acids long. V lost 4 bases to trimming and J lost 6 bases; unmatched junction nucleotides: 5. Germline V gene lookup returns CDR1 ENHRY and CDR2 SYGVKD. The CDR3 sequence: CAISGTGYSQPQHF. Written as DNA, the CDR3 is TGTGCCATCAGTGGGACAGGGTACAGTCAGCCCCAGCATTTT.

The rearrangement joins TRBV13 to TRBJ2-5; perhaps D is TRBD1 or TRBD2 (6 bases each). V shed 8 bases and J shed 5 bases, with 12 bases lying between them. CDR3 length: 12 residues. Germline V gives CDR1 PRHDT, CDR2 FYEKMQ (reference sequence). CDR3 amino acids: CASGGGIETQYF. The CDR3 DNA sequence: TGTGCCAGCGGAGGGGGTATCGAGACCCAGTACTTC.

This sequence joins TRBV9 and TRBJ2-5; TRBD1 matches at 8 bases. CDR3 size: 15 residues. J was trimmed by 5 bases and V by 0 bases; bases with no gene match: 6. Germline V gene data show CDR1 as SGDLS and CDR2 as YYNGEE. DNA of the CDR3: TGTGCCAGCAGCGTAGCTGCAGGGGGCTTGGAGACCCAGTACTTC. Protein: CASSVAAGGLETQYF.

In regard to this clonotype: A much larger clone sits a single nucleotide away, making a read error possible. V and J are TRBV7-2 and TRBJ1-3; D ambiguous. Germline V gene data show CDR1 as SGHTA and CDR2 as FQGNSA. The CDR3 is made up of 13 amino acids. CDR3 protein: CASSPQSGNTICF. CDR3 bases: TGTGCCAGCAGCCCCCAATCTGGAAACACCATATGTTTT.

Only a few counts were recorded for this clonotype. The rearrangement uses TRBV12-3 or TRBV12-4 and TRBJ2-5, with 14 bases lining up with TRBD2. The V and J ends lost 6 bases and 1 base, in that order; junction bases with no gene match: 7. The CDR3 contains 17 residues. For the CDR3, the DNA is TGTGCCAGCAGCAGCAGGACTAGCGGGGGGATCCAAGAGACCCAGTACTTC. Protein: CASSSRTSGGIQETQYF.

This clonotype has a single count. V is TRBV10-1 and J is TRBJ2-7; no definite D call. Trimming removed 7 bases at V and 4 bases at J, with 23 bases between. The CDR3 totals 16 residues. Per germline, CDR1 WNHNN and CDR2 SYGVQD (reference sequence). This CDR3 reads CASNRTTQTHTYEQYF. CDR3 sequence (DNA): TGCGCCAGCAACCGGACGACCCAGACCCACACTTACGAGCAGTACTTC.

Ten or more counts support this clonotype. This sequence joins TRBV20-1 and TRBJ1-5, with D tentatively TRBD1 (6 bases). The V end was cut by 5 bases, the J end by 4 bases, with 12 bases between. Germline CDR1 reads DFQATT; CDR2 reads SNEGSKA (reference sequence). This CDR3 region has 13 residues. The CDR3 DNA is TGCAGTGCTTCCACAGGGAGGAATCAGCCCCAGCATTTT. Its translation is CSASTGRNQPQHF.

The chain is built from TRBV5-1 and TRBJ1-2; unclear D gene. CDR3 length: 11 residues. V was shortened by 0 bases and J by 12 bases, with 9 bases between the two germline ends. Germline CDR1 SGHRS, CDR2 YFSETQ. CDR3 loop: CASSLGSGNTF. The CDR3 region has the DNA TGCGCCAGCAGCTTGGGGAGCGGGAACACCTTC.

The chain links TRBV7-9 to TRBJ2-7, with D possibly matching TRBD2 (6 bases). V was trimmed by 5 bases and J by 9 bases, leaving 17 bases between them. In germline, CDR1 is SEHNR, CDR2 FQNEAQ (reference sequence). The CDR3 sequence is 13 residues long. CDR3 sequence reads: CASSPRVGSGQYF. CDR3 bases: TGTGCCAGCAGCCCACGGGTCGGTAGCGGGCAGTACTTC.

As to this clonotype: At one end, the junction sequence differs from germline, possibly due to a read error. This chain links TRBV20-1 with TRBJ2-5; no clear D. Germline V CDR1 and CDR2: DFQATT, SNEGSKA (reference sequence). The CDR3 totals 12 residues. The CDR3 coding sequence is TGCAGTTCTAGGGAACAGCAAGAGACCCAGTACTTC. This translates into CSSREQQETQYF.

This clonotype has ten or more counts. The V gene is TRBV7-9, the J gene TRBJ1-5; D ambiguous. Germline V lookup: CDR1 SEHNR, CDR2 FQNEAQ (reference sequence). Trimming stripped 6 bases from V and 7 bases from J, with 13 bases between. This CDR3 region has 13 residues. This CDR3 is CASSLASGQPQHF. In DNA form, the CDR3 reads TGTGCCAGCAGTCTAGCTTCGGGGCAGCCCCAGCATTTT. Full variable domain (remainder filled in from reference TRBV7-9 and TRBJ1-5): DTGVSQNPRHKITKRGQNVTFRCDPISEHNRLYWYRQTLGQGPEFLTYFQNEAQLEKSRLLSDRFSAERPKGSFSTLEIQRTEQGDSAMYLCASSLASGQPQHFGDGTRLSIL.